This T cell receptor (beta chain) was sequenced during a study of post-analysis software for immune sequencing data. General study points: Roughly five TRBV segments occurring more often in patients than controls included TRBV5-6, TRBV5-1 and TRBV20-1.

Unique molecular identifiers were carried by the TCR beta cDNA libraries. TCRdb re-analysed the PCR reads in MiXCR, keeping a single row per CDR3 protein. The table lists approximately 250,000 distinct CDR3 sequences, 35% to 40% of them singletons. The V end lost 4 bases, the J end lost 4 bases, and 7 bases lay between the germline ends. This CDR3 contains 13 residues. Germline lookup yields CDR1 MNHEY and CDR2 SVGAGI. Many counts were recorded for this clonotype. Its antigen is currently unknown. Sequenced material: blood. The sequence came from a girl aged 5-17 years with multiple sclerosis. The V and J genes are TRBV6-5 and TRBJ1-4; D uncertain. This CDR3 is CASSFGRNEKLFF. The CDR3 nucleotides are TGTGCCAGCAGTTTCGGACGTAATGAAAAACTGTTTTTT.